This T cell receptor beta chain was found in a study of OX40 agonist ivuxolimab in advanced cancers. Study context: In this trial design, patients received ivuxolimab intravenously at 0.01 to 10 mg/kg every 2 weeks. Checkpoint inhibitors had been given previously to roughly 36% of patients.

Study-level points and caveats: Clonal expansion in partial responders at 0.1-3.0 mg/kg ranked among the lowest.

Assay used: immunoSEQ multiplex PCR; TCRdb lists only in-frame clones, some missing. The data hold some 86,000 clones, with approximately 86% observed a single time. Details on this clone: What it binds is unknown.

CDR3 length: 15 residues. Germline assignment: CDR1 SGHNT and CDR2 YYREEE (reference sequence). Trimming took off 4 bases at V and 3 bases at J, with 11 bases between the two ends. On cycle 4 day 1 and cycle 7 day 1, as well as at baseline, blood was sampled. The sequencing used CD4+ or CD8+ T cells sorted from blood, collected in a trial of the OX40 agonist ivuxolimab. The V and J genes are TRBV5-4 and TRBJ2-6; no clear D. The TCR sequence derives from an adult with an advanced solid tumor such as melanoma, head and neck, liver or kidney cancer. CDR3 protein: CASSPDKSGANVLTF. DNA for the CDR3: TGTGCCAGCAGCCCCGACAAGAGTGGGGCCAACGTCCTGACTTTC.